Below, one TCR beta chain is given with its context. The sample contains more than one DNA sequence encoding this CDR3. The data derive from a study of shared clonotypes between healthy human individuals. Terminally differentiated effector memory CD45RA+ cells were excluded from the naive CD8 cells, which were CD45RO-negative and positively selected for CCR7. Only Caucasian adults living in Nashville, Tennessee served as donors. V was pared by 2 bases and J by 3 bases, with 8 bases between. Germline-derived CDR1 and CDR2 are MNHEY and SMNVEV (reference sequence). The CDR3 has 13 residues. The table came from immunoSEQ multiplex PCR; TCRdb's copy has only in-frame clones and leaves some out. The table lists some 2 million clones, about 95% of them singletons.

Sequenced: naive CD8+ T cells sorted from blood. The clonotype comes from a man aged 18 to 35 in good health. V usage is TRBV27 and J usage is TRBJ2-7; D is possibly TRBD1 or TRBD2 (5 bases each). The DNA of the CDR3 is TGTGCCAGCAGTTTAAGGGACGGCTACGAGCAGTACTTC. Translation gives CASSLRDGYEQYF.